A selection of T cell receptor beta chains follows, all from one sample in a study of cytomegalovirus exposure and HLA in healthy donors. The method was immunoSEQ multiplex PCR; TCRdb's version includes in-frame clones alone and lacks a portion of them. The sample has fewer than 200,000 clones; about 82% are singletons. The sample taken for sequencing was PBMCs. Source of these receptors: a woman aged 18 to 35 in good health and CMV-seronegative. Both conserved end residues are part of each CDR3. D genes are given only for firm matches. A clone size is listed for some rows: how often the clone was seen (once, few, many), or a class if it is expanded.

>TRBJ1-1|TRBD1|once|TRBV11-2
CASSDTSGTGGLNTEAFF
TGTGCCAGCAGCGACACCTCAGGGACAGGGGGCTTGAACACTGAAGCTTTCTTT
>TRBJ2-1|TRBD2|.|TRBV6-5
CASSYQGLAGPNEQFF
TGTGCCAGCAGTTACCAAGGACTAGCGGGACCCAATGAGCAGTTCTTC
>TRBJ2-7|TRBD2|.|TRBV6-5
CASSYWVAGEPYEQYF
TGTGCCAGCAGTTACTGGGTAGCGGGCGAACCCTACGAGCAGTACTTC
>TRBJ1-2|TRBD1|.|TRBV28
CASRRTRDRDVYGYTF
TGTGCCAGCAGGCGCACGAGGGACAGAGATGTCTATGGCTACACCTTC
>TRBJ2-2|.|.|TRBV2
CASSPWGPNTGELFF
TGTGCCAGCAGTCCATGGGGGCCGAACACCGGGGAGCTGTTTTTT
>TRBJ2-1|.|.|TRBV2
CASSVQEQFF
TGTGCCAGCAGTGTGCAGGAGCAGTTCTTC
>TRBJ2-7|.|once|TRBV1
CTSSQHRGSSYEQYF
TGCACCAGCAGCCAGCATAGGGGGAGCTCCTACGAGCAGTACTTC
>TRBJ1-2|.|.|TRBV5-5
CASGKGEQAFGGYTF
TGTGCCAGCGGAAAAGGAGAACAGGCTTTCGGGGGCTACACCTTC
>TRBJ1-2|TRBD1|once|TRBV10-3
CAITGDRGTYTF
TGTGCCATCACGGGGGACAGGGGAACCTACACCTTC
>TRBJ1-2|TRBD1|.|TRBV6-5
CASSPRPGTGGQTF
TGTGCCAGCAGCCCTCGGCCCGGGACAGGGGGCCAAACCTTC
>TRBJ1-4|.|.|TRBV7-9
CASSLESEKLFF
TGTGCCAGCAGCTTGGAGTCCGAAAAACTGTTTTTT
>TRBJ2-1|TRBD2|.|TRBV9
CASSPSGRDNEQFF
TGTGCCAGCAGTCCTAGCGGGAGGGACAATGAGCAGTTCTTC
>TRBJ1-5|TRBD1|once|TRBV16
CASSRPGTGDNQPQHF
TGTGCCAGCAGCCGCCCGGGGACAGGGGACAATCAGCCCCAGCATTTT
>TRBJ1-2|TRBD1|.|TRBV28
CASIQGDSLVYTF
TGTGCCAGCATCCAGGGGGACAGCTTAGTTTACACCTTC
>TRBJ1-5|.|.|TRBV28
CASRPTRQVGDQPQHF
TGTGCCAGCAGGCCGACCCGACAGGTCGGGGATCAGCCCCAGCATTTT
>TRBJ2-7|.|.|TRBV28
CASSLPGVFSYEQYF
TGTGCCAGCAGTTTACCAGGGGTGTTCTCCTACGAGCAGTACTTC
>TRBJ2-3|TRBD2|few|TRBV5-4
CASRTGLAEDPGTDTQYF
TGTGCCAGCAGAACGGGACTAGCGGAAGATCCCGGCACAGATACGCAGTATTTT
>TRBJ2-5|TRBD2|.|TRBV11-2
CASSLRGAGSQETQYF
TGTGCCAGCAGCCTTCGCGGAGCGGGATCCCAAGAGACCCAGTACTTC
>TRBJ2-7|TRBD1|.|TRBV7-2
CASSLKGGDREEQYF
TGTGCCAGCAGCTTAAAGGGGGGGGACAGGGAAGAGCAGTACTTC
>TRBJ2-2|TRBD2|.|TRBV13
CASSFRTSGRRGNTGELFF
TGTGCCAGCAGCTTCCGGACTAGCGGGAGGAGGGGAAACACCGGGGAGCTGTTTTTT
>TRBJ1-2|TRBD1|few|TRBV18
CASSPLALKGQGNYGYTF
TGTGCCAGCTCACCACTCGCTCTGAAGGGACAGGGGAACTATGGCTACACCTTC
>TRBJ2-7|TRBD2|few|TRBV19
CASSITSGRAYEQYF
TGTGCCAGTAGTATTACCAGCGGGAGGGCCTACGAGCAGTACTTC
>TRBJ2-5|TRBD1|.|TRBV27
CASSPRGPETQYF
TGTGCCAGCAGCCCAAGGGGGCCAGAGACCCAGTACTTC
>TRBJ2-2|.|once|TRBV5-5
CASSLAGTGELFF
TGTGCCAGCAGCTTGGCAGGGACCGGGGAGCTGTTTTTT
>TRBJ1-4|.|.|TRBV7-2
CASSLDLAPDNEKLFF
TGTGCCAGCAGCTTAGATTTGGCACCAGATAATGAAAAACTGTTTTTT
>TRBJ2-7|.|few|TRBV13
CASSPGGRNPDEQYF
TGTGCCAGCAGCCCCGGGGGGCGGAACCCCGACGAGCAGTACTTC
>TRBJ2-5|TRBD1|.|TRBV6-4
CASSDYIRGRGSGETQYF
TGTGCCAGCAGTGACTATATCAGAGGCAGGGGGAGTGGTGAGACCCAGTACTTC
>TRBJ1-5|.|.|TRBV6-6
CASSYDQPQHF
TGTGCCAGCAGCTATGATCAGCCCCAGCATTTT
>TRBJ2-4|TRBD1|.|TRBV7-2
CASSPRQGNIQYF
TGTGCCAGCAGCCCGCGACAGGGGAACATTCAGTACTTC
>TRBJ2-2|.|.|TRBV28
CASSRQGSGFISGELFF
TGTGCCAGCAGTAGGCAGGGTTCAGGGTTTATTTCCGGGGAGCTGTTTTTT
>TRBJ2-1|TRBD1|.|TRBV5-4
CASSSNRDSNEQFF
TGTGCCAGCAGCTCCAACCGGGACAGCAATGAGCAGTTCTTC
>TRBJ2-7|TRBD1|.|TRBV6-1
CASSDTDRNSYEQYF
TGTGCCAGCAGTGACACGGACAGGAACTCCTACGAGCAGTACTTC
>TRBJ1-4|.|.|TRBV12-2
CASRLPGQGNEKLFF
TGTGCAAGTCGCCTCCCGGGACAGGGTAATGAAAAACTGTTTTTT
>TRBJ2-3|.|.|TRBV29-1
CSVEGSKATSTDTQYF
TGCAGCGTTGAAGGCTCGAAAGCGACTAGCACAGATACGCAGTATTTT
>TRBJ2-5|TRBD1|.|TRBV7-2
CASSNRRGRWETQYF
TGTGCCAGCAGCAACCGCAGGGGGCGCTGGGAGACCCAGTACTTC
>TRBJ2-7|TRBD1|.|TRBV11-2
CASSSPGQGGYEQYF
TGTGCCAGCAGCTCTCCGGGACAGGGAGGCTACGAGCAGTACTTC
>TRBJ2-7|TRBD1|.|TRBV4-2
CASSLNIVAGGGGSYEQYF
TGTGCCAGCAGCCTGAACATCGTAGCAGGGGGCGGAGGTAGCTACGAGCAGTACTTC